One sample yielded the 22 T cell receptor beta chains listed below, sequenced in a study of technical replicates of blood from a handful of donors. Only in-frame clones appear in the TCRdb table, and some are missing; sequencing was by immunoSEQ multiplex PCR. The sample holds just over 15,000 clones, 65% to 85% seen once. Sequencing was carried out using PBMCs. The receptors originated from a human donor in good health.

The rearrangement joins TRBV7-3 to TRBJ2-5, with TRBD2 as a possible D gene (7 bases). From germline, CDR1 is SGHTA and CDR2 FQGTGA. V lost 5 bases and J 5 bases, leaving 12 bases between the germline ends. The CDR3 sequence is 13 residues long. The CDR3 reads CASSQGGGETQYF. The DNA for the CDR3 is TGTGCCAGCAGCCAGGGAGGGGGGGAGACCCAGTACTTC.

The rearrangement uses TRBV5-1 and TRBJ2-4; 12 bases match TRBD1. The CDR3 has 14 amino acids. J gave up 7 bases and V 2 bases, and 1 base lay outside the gene matches. The germline gives CDR1 SGHRS, CDR2 YFSETQ. CDR3 region: CASSFGTGGNIQYF. CDR3 nucleotide sequence: TGCGCCAGCAGCTTCGGGACAGGGGGCAACATTCAGTACTTC.

The V call is TRBV10-1, the J call TRBJ2-3, with D possibly matching TRBD2 (6 bases). From germline, CDR1 is WNHNN and CDR2 SYGVQD (reference sequence). The V and J ends lost 3 bases and 4 bases respectively, with 14 bases between them. The CDR3 extends over 15 amino acids. In DNA form, the CDR3 reads TGCGCCAGCAGTGAATTCGGGTCGGGAGCAGATACGCAGTATTTT. Translation gives CASSEFGSGADTQYF.

The CDR3 DNA is TGTGCCTCCCTACCGGGCGGACTGAACACCGGGGAGCTGTTTTTT. Translated: CASLPGGLNTGELFF. This chain joins TRBV6-5 and TRBJ2-2; possibly TRBD2 for D (5 bases). The CDR3 totals 15 residues. CDR1 MNHEY and CDR2 SVGAGI come from the germline V gene. V shed 11 bases and J shed 1 base, with 17 bases lying between them.

The chain links TRBV29-1 to TRBJ2-7, with D perhaps matching TRBD2 (8 bases). Between the trimmed V and J ends, which lost 6 bases and 2 bases, there was a span of 23 bases. From germline, CDR1 is SQVTM and CDR2 ANQGSEA. This CDR3 has 16 amino acids. Here the CDR3 reads CSVKGAYGGEAYEQYF. The CDR3 bases are TGCAGCGTCAAGGGGGCGTACGGGGGGGAGGCCTACGAGCAGTACTTC.

The V gene is TRBV7-2, the J gene TRBJ2-3, with 12 bases that match TRBD2. Unmatched junction bases numbered 10, after V lost 1 base and J lost 5 bases. The CDR3 contains 18 residues. Germline V gene sequence: CDR1 SGHTA, CDR2 FQGNSA. The CDR3 loop reads CASSLEASGRGVEDTQYF. The CDR3, as DNA: TGTGCCAGCAGCTTAGAGGCTAGCGGGAGGGGGGTGGAAGATACGCAGTATTTT.

The rearrangement joins TRBV2 to TRBJ2-7; D possibly corresponds to TRBD2 (6 bases). The germline gives CDR1 SNHLY, CDR2 FYNNEI. V shed 8 bases and J shed 0 bases, with 14 bases lying between them. CDR3 length: 14 residues. The CDR3 region is CASLRDLVSYEQYF. The CDR3 DNA reads TGTGCCAGCCTCCGGGACTTGGTCTCCTACGAGCAGTACTTC.

The rearrangement links TRBV7-3 to TRBJ2-1; 11 bases fit TRBD1. Germline V gene lookup returns CDR1 SGHTA and CDR2 FQGTGA. V shed 5 bases and J 6 bases; nucleotides not matched to a gene: 6. This CDR3 contains 15 residues. CDR3 bases: TGTGCCAGCAGCCAGGACAGGGGGCAGGTCAATGAGCAGTTCTTC. It codes for CASSQDRGQVNEQFF.

The rearrangement joins TRBV5-1 to TRBJ1-1, with D perhaps TRBD1 (5 bases). The V end lost 4 bases, the J end lost 4 bases, and 17 bases lay between the germline ends. Germline V gene lookup returns CDR1 SGHRS and CDR2 YFSETQ. The CDR3 is 15 residues long. The chain's CDR3 is CASSGGTQVGTEAFF. In DNA, the CDR3 is TGCGCCAGCAGCGGCGGGACGCAGGTCGGCACTGAAGCTTTCTTT.

The gene calls are TRBV30 and TRBJ2-1; 8 bases are a match to TRBD2. V lost 0 bases to trimming and J lost 0 bases; unmatched junction nucleotides: 7. The germline gives CDR1 GTSNPN, CDR2 SVGIG (reference sequence). CDR3 length equals 17 residues. As DNA, the CDR3 is TGTGCCTGGAGTGTAAGCCGGACTAGCAGCTCCTACAATGAGCAGTTCTTC. Translating it yields CAWSVSRTSSSYNEQFF.

The chain employs TRBV7-8 and TRBJ1-1, with D possibly being TRBD1 (6 bases). Trimming took off 5 bases at V and 10 bases at J, with 17 bases between the two ends. The length of the CDR3 is 13 residues. CDR1 is SGHVS, CDR2 FQNEAQ, per germline. In nucleotides, the CDR3 is TGTGCCAGCAGCCCTCGGACAGAACGCCGAGCTTTCTTT. It codes for CASSPRTERRAFF.

This rearrangement joins TRBV25-1 to TRBJ2-5; a weak D match, TRBD2 (5 bases). Trimming left V 5 bases short and J 5 bases short, with 21 bases between. The CDR3 consists of 16 residues. Per germline, CDR1 MGHDK and CDR2 SYGVNS. The CDR3 nucleotides are TGTGCCAGCAGTAACCCAGAGAGGGCTTCATGGGAGACCCAGTACTTC. Protein sequence: CASSNPERASWETQYF. Based on the CDR3 plus reference TRBV25-1 and TRBJ2-5, the full variable domain is EADIYQTPRYLVIGTGKKITLECSQTMGHDKMYWYQQDPGMELHLIHYSYGVNSTEKGDLSSESTVSRIRTEHFPLTLESARPSHTSQYLCASSNPERASWETQYFGPGTRLLVL.

For this clone: One end of the junction does not line up with germline, which may come from a read error. V gene TRBV5-1 combines with J gene TRBJ2-1, with a possible D match to TRBD2 (5 bases). Germline lookup yields CDR1 SGHRS and CDR2 YFSETQ. This CDR3 has 15 amino acids. This chain's CDR3 is CASSLERADYNGQFF. CDR3 in DNA: TGCGCCAGCAGCTTGGAGAGGGCAGATTACAATGGGCAGTTCTTC.

V is TRBV5-1 and J is TRBJ2-3, with TRBD2 identical over 15 bases. CDR1 is SGHRS, CDR2 YFSETQ, per germline. V lost 4 bases and J lost 3; bases outside the gene matches: 18. The CDR3 consists of 21 residues. The CDR3 DNA reads as TGCGCCAGCAGCCTTGGACTAGCGGGAGGGCCGGGCAGGCCGATAACAGATACGCAGTATTTT. As protein: CASSLGLAGGPGRPITDTQYF.

J is TRBJ1-2 and V is TRBV6-1, with a tentative D call TRBD1 (5 bases). The CDR3 loop spans 15 amino acids. V was clipped by 2 bases and J by 0 bases, with 10 bases between them. Germline loops: CDR1 MNHNS, CDR2 SASEGT. The CDR3 sequence is CASSEFGGTNYGYTF. CDR3 bases: TGTGCCAGCAGTGAATTTGGGGGGACTAACTATGGCTACACCTTC.

The chain combines TRBV5-1 with TRBJ2-3; 10 positions match TRBD2. Germline V lookup: CDR1 SGHRS, CDR2 YFSETQ. CDR3 length: 18 residues. With V trimmed by 4 bases and J by 3 bases, 14 bases remained unmatched. The CDR3 loop is CASSPQGLAGAGTDTQYF. CDR3 bases: TGCGCCAGCAGCCCTCAAGGGCTAGCGGGAGCCGGGACAGATACGCAGTATTTT.

This chain uses TRBV5-1 with TRBJ2-7; tentatively, D is TRBD1 (5 bases). Trimming cost V 2 bases and J 3 bases, with 15 bases left between them. Germline CDR1 is SGHRS and CDR2 is YFSETQ. The CDR3 contains 15 residues. The CDR3, as DNA: TGCGCCAGCAGCTTAAACACAGGTTTATACTACGAGCAGTACTTC. Encoded protein: CASSLNTGLYYEQYF.

This clone was recorded once. The chain is built from TRBV5-1 and TRBJ1-5; the D gene is possibly TRBD1 (5 bases). The CDR3 has 16 amino acids. The germline V gene encodes CDR1 SGHRS and CDR2 YFSETQ. Deletions cut 4 bases from V and 3 bases from J, with 17 bases between. The CDR3 nucleotides are TGCGCCAGCAGCCCCGGGACTCACGGACCCAATCAGCCCCAGCATTTT. Protein product: CASSPGTHGPNQPQHF.

CDR3 sequence: CASSEGIAGGTYNEQFF. In nucleotides, the CDR3 is TGTGCCAGCAGTGAAGGAATAGCGGGAGGAACCTACAATGAGCAGTTCTTC. The genes are TRBV6-1 and TRBJ2-1; 10 nucleotides align to TRBD2. V lost 1 base, J lost 2 bases, and 5 bases stayed unmatched. This CDR3 spans 17 amino acids. The germline V gene has CDR1 MNHNS and CDR2 SASEGT.

This chain joins TRBV19 and TRBJ1-1; D perhaps matches TRBD1 (6 bases). Germline assignment: CDR1 LNHDA and CDR2 SQIVND (reference sequence). This CDR3 spans 13 amino acids. V was trimmed by 4 bases and J by 7 bases, leaving 13 bases between them. The CDR3 loop reads CASSTWTESEAFF. The CDR3 DNA reads as TGTGCCAGTAGTACTTGGACAGAGAGTGAAGCTTTCTTT. Filled out from reference TRBV19 and TRBJ1-1, the complete variable domain reads DGGITQSPKYLFRKEGQNVTLSCEQNLNHDAMYWYRQDPGQGLRLIYYSQIVNDFQKGDIAEGYSVSREKKESFPLTVTSAQKNPTAFYLCASSTWTESEAFFGQGTRLTVV.

The chain recombines TRBV25-1 with TRBJ1-1; 11 bases fit TRBD1. V lost 1 base to trimming and J lost 4 bases; unmatched junction nucleotides: 2. The CDR3 totals 15 residues. Germline loops: CDR1 MGHDK, CDR2 SYGVNS. In DNA form, the CDR3 reads TGTGCCAGCAGTGAATGGGACAGGGGGGCCACTGAAGCTTTCTTT. It specifies CASSEWDRGATEAFF.

The CDR3 protein is CAWTGQGSTEAFF. The CDR3 bases are TGTGCCTGGACGGGACAGGGCTCCACTGAAGCTTTCTTT. V is TRBV30 and J is TRBJ1-1; 9 nucleotides line up with TRBD1. The V segment lost 4 bases and the J segment 4 bases; nucleotides outside the gene matches: 4. Per the germline V gene, CDR1 is GTSNPN and CDR2 is SVGIG (reference sequence). This CDR3 is built from 13 residues.